Each of the 17 T cell receptor beta chains below was sequenced from the same sample in a study of PD-1 blockade in classical Hodgkin lymphoma. This table comes from immunoSEQ multiplex PCR, and its TCRdb copy is limited to in-frame clones, with some not included. The sample consists of more than 90,000 clones, roughly 76% of them appearing once. Each patient experienced a relapse that followed autologous stem cell transplantation, and brentuximab vedotin exposure varied. Material: peripheral blood mononuclear cells (PBMCs), obtained before the second cycle of nivolumab. The receptors were gathered from a human donor with classical Hodgkin lymphoma.

This sequence joins TRBV18 and TRBJ1-2, with TRBD1 identical over 7 bases. Germline values: CDR1 KGHSH, CDR2 LQKENI. The CDR3 spans 17 residues. V was clipped by 4 bases and J by 2 bases; unmatched bases: 13. The CDR3 region has the DNA TGTGCCAGCTCACAACAAACAGGGGCCCTTTCCAACTATGGCTACACCTTC. This gives the protein CASSQQTGALSNYGYTF.

V and J are TRBV6-5 and TRBJ2-7; 12 bases agree with TRBD2. The V gene's germline CDR1 is MNHEY and CDR2 SVGAGI. After removal of 6 bases from V and 3 bases from J, the junction contained 6 bases not matched to a gene. This CDR3 region has 15 residues. Written as DNA, the CDR3 is TGTGCCAGCAGAACCGGACTAGCGGGGCTCTACGAGCAGTACTTC. Encoded protein: CASRTGLAGLYEQYF.

The chain is built from TRBV10-3 and TRBJ1-3; tentative D call: TRBD1 (5 bases). The CDR3 is made up of 15 amino acids. Looked up from germline, CDR1 is ENHRY and CDR2 is SYGVKD. Deletions cut 10 bases from V and 0 bases from J, with 16 bases between. CDR3 region: CATQGWGSSGNTIYF. The CDR3 coding sequence is TGTGCCACCCAGGGCTGGGGTTCCTCTGGAAACACCATATATTTT.

This sequence joins TRBV29-1 and TRBJ1-2; D perhaps matches TRBD1 (5 bases). Germline V gives CDR1 SQVTM, CDR2 ANQGSEA. Trimming removed 4 bases from V and 4 bases from J, with 10 bases in between. The CDR3 runs to 12 residues. The DNA for the CDR3 is TGCAGCGTTGGGGGGAGGTTCTATGGCTACACCTTC. Protein sequence: CSVGGRFYGYTF. The variable domain in full, with the rest retrieved from reference TRBV29-1 and TRBJ1-2, is SAVISQKPSRDICQRGTSLTIQCQVDSQVTMMFWYRQQPGQSLTLIATANQGSEATYESGFVIDKFPISRPNLTFSTLTVSNMSPEDSSIYLCSVGGRFYGYTFGSGTRLTVV.

This clone was detected only once. A far larger clone lies a single base away; this is likely a read error. Different DNA sequences within this sample yield the same CDR3. The chain carries TRBV7-9 and TRBJ2-2, with a tentative D call TRBD1 (5 bases). This CDR3 has 17 amino acids. Germline CDR1 and CDR2: SEHNR and FQNEAQ (reference sequence). V lost 5 bases and J lost 9, with 25 bases in between. The CDR3 protein is CASSQDRAHPVGRELFF. In nucleotides, the CDR3 is TGTGCCAGCAGCCAAGACCGGGCCCATCCGGTGGGGCGGGAGCTGTTTTTT.

The chain combines TRBV5-1 with TRBJ2-7, with D unresolved. Germline loops: CDR1 SGHRS, CDR2 YFSETQ. Between the trimmed V and J ends, which lost 0 bases and 0 bases, there was a span of 10 bases. The CDR3 covers 15 residues. CDR3: CASSLVVGSSYEQYF. The CDR3 DNA sequence: TGCGCCAGCAGCTTGGTAGTGGGAAGCTCCTACGAGCAGTACTTC.

The chain recombines TRBV10-3 with TRBJ2-3, with TRBD1 identical over 9 bases. Germline V lookup: CDR1 ENHRY, CDR2 SYGVKD. With 6 bases clipped from V and 6 bases from J, the junction kept 7 bases outside the gene matches. CDR3 length: 14 amino acids. The CDR3 nucleotides are TGTGCCATCAGCGGGACAGGGTCCACCGATACGCAGTATTTT. It codes for CAISGTGSTDTQYF.

The chain combines TRBV28 with TRBJ2-7; 11 nucleotides line up with TRBD1. The trim removed 6 bases at V and 7 bases at J, leaving 8 bases unmatched. CDR1 and CDR2 from the germline V gene are MDHEN and SYDVKM. The CDR3 runs to 14 residues. The DNA of the CDR3 is TGTGCCAGCAGACTGGACAGGGGGCCTGGGGAGCAGTACTTC. Residues: CASRLDRGPGEQYF.

This chain connects TRBV9 to TRBJ1-2; TRBD1 is a possible D gene (5 bases). CDR3 size: 15 residues. CDR1 is SGDLS, CDR2 YYNGEE, per germline. With 2 bases removed from V and 1 base from J, the gap between germline ends came to 12 bases. The CDR3: CASSVGQGGNYGYTF. The CDR3 nucleotides are TGTGCCAGCAGCGTTGGCCAGGGAGGTAACTATGGCTACACCTTC.

In nucleotides, the CDR3 is TGTGCCAGCAGCTTAGATCTGGGTTCTAACTATGGCTACACCTTC. It translates to CASSLDLGSNYGYTF. The genes are TRBV11-2 and TRBJ1-2; D is undetermined. The CDR3 is made up of 15 amino acids. Looked up from germline, CDR1 is SGHAT and CDR2 is FQNNGV. V lost 0 bases, J lost 0 bases, and 8 bases lay in between.

The chain employs TRBV30 and TRBJ2-5; TRBD1 matches 8 bases. The junction had 7 bases not matched to a gene; V was cut back by 5 bases and J by 5 bases. The CDR3 runs to 13 residues. The germline V gene has CDR1 GTSNPN and CDR2 SVGIG (reference sequence). The CDR3 DNA follows: TGTGCCTGGGGACAGGGAGGTTGGGAGACCCAGTACTTC. Translated, it gives CAWGQGGWETQYF.

The chain has TRBV10-3 and TRBJ2-7, with 8 bases matching TRBD2. CDR1 ENHRY and CDR2 SYGVKD come from the germline V gene. V lost 5 bases and J lost 0; bases outside the gene matches: 0. The CDR3 consists of 13 residues. CDR3: CAISSGSSYEQYF. The CDR3 DNA is TGTGCCATCAGTAGCGGGAGCTCCTACGAGCAGTACTTC.

This rearrangement joins TRBV5-4 to TRBJ2-7; 9 nucleotides agree with TRBD1. The germline V gene has CDR1 SGHNT and CDR2 YYREEE (reference sequence). Trimming took 3 bases from V and 6 from J; bases not matched to a gene: 13. This CDR3 is 16 amino acids long. The CDR3 coding sequence is TGTGCCAGCAGCTCATACTCAAAGGGACAGGGAAGCGAGCAGTACTTC. Amino acids: CASSSYSKGQGSEQYF.

The rearrangement uses TRBV7-2 and TRBJ2-1, with 9 bases lining up with TRBD2. In germline, CDR1 is SGHTA, CDR2 FQGNSA. V dropped 0 bases and J dropped 3; count of bases not matched to a gene: 3. CDR3 length: 16 amino acids. In DNA form, the CDR3 reads TGTGCCAGCAGCTTAGCGGGTAGCGGGGGCTACAATGAGCAGTTCTTC. Amino acid sequence: CASSLAGSGGYNEQFF.

The rearrangement links TRBV7-2 to TRBJ2-7, with 7 bases aligning to TRBD1. V lost 4 bases, J lost 7 bases, and 7 bases stayed unmatched. The CDR3 runs 13 residues. Germline V lookup: CDR1 SGHTA, CDR2 FQGNSA. CDR3 protein: CASSSKGAGEQYF. CDR3 DNA sequence: TGTGCCAGCAGCTCAAAGGGGGCTGGAGAGCAGTACTTC.

V usage is TRBV19 and J usage is TRBJ1-1, with D possibly matching TRBD1 (5 bases). Germline V CDR1 and CDR2: LNHDA, SQIVND (reference sequence). The ends were cut back, 1 base at V and 8 bases at J, with 11 bases in the middle. The CDR3 is made up of 13 amino acids. CDR3 nucleotide sequence: TGTGCCAGTAGTATAGGGTGGGGCGCAGAAGCTTTCTTT. Protein: CASSIGWGAEAFF.

This sequence joins TRBV5-1 and TRBJ2-7, with 8 positions matching TRBD2. J lost 7 bases, V lost 2 bases, and 8 bases had no gene match. Germline CDR1 and CDR2: SGHRS and YFSETQ. The CDR3 runs 14 residues. Written as DNA, the CDR3 is TGCGCCAGCAGCTTAGCGGGGGCCCCCCGGGAGCAGTACTTC. Translated, it gives CASSLAGAPREQYF.